This record concerns one T cell receptor beta chain sequence. What it binds is not known. 5'RACE employing 10-nucleotide random UMIs yielded the cDNA. Every sequencing run generated over 170 million TCR-beta sequences from 15-18 subjects. In TCRdb, the 5' RACE reads were re-called with MiXCR into one record per CDR3 protein. There are some 10,000 distinct CDR3 sequences in the sample; around 21% occur only once, and 50% lies in the top ten. The CDR3 spans 15 residues. Germline CDR1 MNHEY, CDR2 SMNVEV (reference sequence). V gave up 5 bases and J gave up 6 bases; unmatched junction bases: 7. This entry is derived from a study of neurological immune-mediated disorders. Notes on the study in general: No expanded-clone CDR3 amino acid sequence recurred across subjects, suggesting private TCR-beta repertoires. Multiple sclerosis patients had less TCR clonal expansion than even healthy controls, unlike HTLV-1-associated myelopathy.

The sequenced material came from CD8+ T cells from blood. The source of this sequence is a woman aged 60-75 years with HTLV-1-associated myelopathy (HAM/TSP). The V gene is TRBV27, the J gene TRBJ2-1; 10 nucleotides match TRBD1. CDR3 amino acids: CASSPGTGETNEQFF. The CDR3 DNA reads TGTGCCAGCAGTCCCGGGACAGGGGAGACCAATGAGCAGTTCTTC.